A selection of T cell receptor beta chains follows, all from one sample in a study of cytomegalovirus exposure and HLA in healthy donors. TCRdb keeps only in-frame clones here, not all; method: immunoSEQ multiplex PCR. The sample includes about 200,000 clones, about 80% seen only once; the top ten take less than 3.5%. The sequencing input was PBMCs. The receptors come from a woman under 40 in good health and CMV-seronegative. The CDR3 runs from the conserved cysteine through the conserved F or W. The D gene is left open where the match is weak. Where a row states a size, it is once, few, many or the class of an expanded clone; other rows omit it.

size: .
V: TRBV4-1
D: .
J: TRBJ1-5
CDR3: CASSQVLGAQPQHF
DNA: TGCGCCAGCAGCCAAGTCCTTGGGGCTCAGCCCCAGCATTTT

size: .
V: TRBV27
D: .
J: TRBJ2-7
CDR3: CASSPLTRLGEEQYF
DNA: TGTGCCAGCAGTCCGCTGACTCGACTGGGAGAGGAGCAGTACTTC

size: few
V: TRBV5-1
D: TRBD2
J: TRBJ2-1
CDR3: CASSVMTSGGHMSPLNEQFF
DNA: TGCGCCAGCAGCGTGATGACTAGCGGGGGGCACATGAGCCCGCTTAATGAGCAGTTCTTC

size: .
V: TRBV27
D: TRBD2
J: TRBJ2-2
CDR3: CASNPGLAVSAGELFF
DNA: TGTGCCAGCAATCCGGGACTAGCCGTGTCGGCCGGGGAGCTGTTTTTT

size: .
V: TRBV7-2
D: .
J: TRBJ2-7
CDR3: CASSPTGYEQYF
DNA: TGTGCCAGCAGCCCCACAGGCTACGAGCAGTACTTC

size: .
V: TRBV7-2
D: .
J: TRBJ2-7
CDR3: CASSLGPGGFEQYF
DNA: TGTGCCAGCAGCTTAGGTCCCGGAGGATTCGAGCAGTACTTC

size: .
V: TRBV4-1
D: .
J: TRBJ2-7
CDR3: CASSQARGLSYVQYF
DNA: TGCGCCAGCAGCCAAGCGAGGGGACTTTCCTACGTGCAGTACTTC

size: .
V: TRBV7-2
D: TRBD2
J: TRBJ2-7
CDR3: CASSRSGSGSGEQYF
DNA: TGTGCCAGCAGCCGTAGCGGGAGTGGGAGTGGCGAGCAGTACTTC

size: .
V: TRBV7-9
D: .
J: TRBJ1-3
CDR3: CASSPPLSTGNTIYF
DNA: TGTGCCAGCAGCCCCCCCTTGAGTACTGGAAACACCATATATTTT

size: once
V: TRBV7-8
D: TRBD1
J: TRBJ1-1
CDR3: CASSSGQGMACEAFF
DNA: TGTGCCAGCAGCTCTGGACAGGGAATGGCTTGTGAAGCTTTCTTT

size: .
V: TRBV9
D: TRBD2
J: TRBJ2-5
CDR3: CASSVEGLGETQYF
DNA: TGTGCCAGCAGCGTAGAGGGACTAGGAGAGACCCAGTACTTC

size: .
V: TRBV6-5
D: TRBD2
J: TRBJ2-1
CDR3: CASSYRAGSSYNEQFF
DNA: TGTGCCAGCAGTTACAGAGCGGGGAGCTCCTACAATGAGCAGTTCTTC

size: .
V: TRBV4-2
D: TRBD1
J: TRBJ2-7
CDR3: CASSQVSDDRVYEQYF
DNA: TGTGCCAGCAGCCAAGTCTCCGACGACAGGGTGTACGAGCAGTACTTC

size: .
V: TRBV18
D: .
J: TRBJ2-7
CDR3: CASSPLYEQYF
DNA: TGTGCCAGCTCACCCCTCTACGAGCAGTACTTC

size: .
V: TRBV6-1
D: TRBD1
J: TRBJ2-4
CDR3: CASTRTGFQNIQYF
DNA: TGTGCCAGCACCCGGACAGGGTTTCAAAACATTCAGTACTTC

size: .
V: TRBV30
D: TRBD2
J: TRBJ2-1
CDR3: CAWSAPPSWTSQFF
DNA: TGTGCCTGGAGCGCCCCCCCCAGTTGGACTAGCCAGTTCTTC

size: .
V: TRBV6-6
D: .
J: TRBJ1-2
CDR3: CASRQASKNYGYTF
DNA: TGTGCCAGCAGACAGGCTTCAAAAAACTATGGCTACACCTTC

size: .
V: TRBV18
D: .
J: TRBJ2-3
CDR3: CASSPPAISGGTDTQYF
DNA: TGTGCCAGCTCACCACCGGCGATTTCGGGGGGCACAGATACGCAGTATTTT

size: .
V: TRBV9
D: TRBD2
J: TRBJ2-1
CDR3: CASSAWTSGSYNEQFF
DNA: TGTGCCAGCAGCGCCTGGACTAGCGGTTCCTACAATGAGCAGTTCTTC

size: .
V: TRBV30
D: TRBD1
J: TRBJ2-1
CDR3: CAWSRTGAYNEQFF
DNA: TGTGCCTGGAGTAGGACAGGGGCCTACAATGAGCAGTTCTTC

size: .
V: TRBV6-5
D: TRBD1
J: TRBJ1-2
CDR3: CASSYTAGQGYPF
DNA: TGTGCCAGCAGTTACACGGCGGGACAGGGCTACCCCTTC

size: .
V: TRBV5-4
D: .
J: TRBJ2-3
CDR3: CASSLSGSADTQYF
DNA: TGTGCCAGCAGCTTGTCCGGGAGCGCAGATACGCAGTATTTT

size: .
V: TRBV4-2
D: .
J: TRBJ2-6
CDR3: CASNFPLSGANVLTF
DNA: TGTGCCAGCAACTTCCCCCTTTCTGGGGCCAACGTCCTGACTTTC

size: once
V: TRBV18
D: TRBD1
J: TRBJ1-1
CDR3: CASSQGQGAGTEAFF
DNA: TGTGCCAGCTCACAGGGACAGGGGGCAGGCACTGAAGCTTTCTTT

size: .
V: TRBV9
D: TRBD2
J: TRBJ2-7
CDR3: CASSVASGETYEQYF
DNA: TGTGCCAGCAGCGTAGCTAGCGGGGAGACCTACGAGCAGTACTTC

size: .
V: TRBV5-1
D: .
J: TRBJ2-6
CDR3: CASSLSPLSGANVLTF
DNA: TGCGCCAGCAGCTTGTCCCCTCTCTCTGGGGCCAACGTCCTGACTTTC

size: .
V: TRBV7-3
D: .
J: TRBJ2-5
CDR3: CASSLGGGSGETQYF
DNA: TGTGCCAGCAGCTTAGGAGGGGGCAGTGGGGAGACCCAGTACTTC

size: .
V: TRBV30
D: .
J: TRBJ2-7
CDR3: CAWSLRGVKYEQYF
DNA: TGTGCCTGGAGTCTCAGGGGAGTGAAGTACGAGCAGTACTTC

size: .
V: TRBV5-1
D: .
J: TRBJ1-1
CDR3: CASCVGSMNTEAFF
DNA: TGCGCCAGCTGTGTCGGGAGCATGAACACTGAAGCTTTCTTT

size: .
V: TRBV5-1
D: .
J: TRBJ2-5
CDR3: CASSANGETQYF
DNA: TGCGCCAGCAGTGCCAACGGGGAGACCCAGTACTTC

size: .
V: TRBV7-9
D: .
J: TRBJ2-7
CDR3: CASSSFQTSYEQYF
DNA: TGTGCCAGCAGCTCATTTCAGACTAGTTACGAGCAGTACTTC

size: few
V: TRBV7-9
D: .
J: TRBJ2-7
CDR3: CASSLASRGLITYEQYF
DNA: TGTGCCAGCAGCTTAGCTTCAAGGGGGTTAATAACCTACGAGCAGTACTTC

size: .
V: TRBV6-1
D: .
J: TRBJ1-5
CDR3: CASSVGSEGNQPQHF
DNA: TGTGCCAGCAGTGTCGGGTCGGAGGGCAATCAGCCCCAGCATTTT

size: .
V: TRBV6-1
D: .
J: TRBJ2-6
CDR3: CASRGAPSGANVLTF
DNA: TGTGCCAGCAGAGGAGCGCCCTCTGGGGCCAACGTCCTGACTTTC

size: .
V: TRBV7-7
D: TRBD2
J: TRBJ2-3
CDR3: CASSPVAGGRTDTQYF
DNA: TGTGCTAGCAGCCCAGTAGCGGGGGGGCGCACAGATACGCAGTATTTT

size: .
V: TRBV18
D: .
J: TRBJ2-5
CDR3: CASSKVQGETQYF
DNA: TGTGCCAGCTCCAAAGTCCAGGGGGAGACCCAGTACTTC

size: .
V: TRBV5-1
D: .
J: TRBJ2-2
CDR3: CASSLVGRGQNTGELFF
DNA: TGCGCCAGCAGCTTGGTGGGTAGGGGACAGAACACCGGGGAGCTGTTTTTT

size: .
V: TRBV7-9
D: TRBD1
J: TRBJ1-2
CDR3: CASSGTGLIYGYTF
DNA: TGTGCCAGCTCAGGGACAGGTCTCATCTATGGCTACACCTTC

size: .
V: TRBV7-9
D: TRBD2
J: TRBJ2-3
CDR3: CASSAQRGGRDTQYF
DNA: TGTGCCAGCAGTGCCCAGCGGGGGGGCCGTGATACGCAGTATTTT

size: .
V: TRBV10-3
D: .
J: TRBJ1-1
CDR3: CASRLGRGTEAFF
DNA: TGTGCCAGCAGGCTCGGGAGGGGCACTGAAGCTTTCTTT

size: once
V: TRBV30
D: TRBD1
J: TRBJ1-5
CDR3: CAWSGDSSNQPQHF
DNA: TGTGCCTGGAGTGGGGACAGTAGCAATCAGCCCCAGCATTTT

size: .
V: TRBV7-2
D: .
J: TRBJ1-5
CDR3: CASSLVPGAGQPQHF
DNA: TGTGCCAGCAGCTTAGTTCCAGGGGCGGGTCAGCCCCAGCATTTT

size: .
V: TRBV30
D: TRBD2
J: TRBJ2-3
CDR3: CAWTSGSTDTQYF
DNA: TGTGCCTGGACTAGCGGGAGCACAGATACGCAGTATTTT

size: .
V: TRBV10-3
D: TRBD1
J: TRBJ2-1
CDR3: CAISDLQGPHEQFF
DNA: TGTGCCATCAGTGATCTACAGGGGCCCCATGAGCAGTTCTTC

size: .
V: TRBV5-1
D: .
J: TRBJ1-1
CDR3: CASSFQAGKNTEAFF
DNA: TGCGCCAGCAGCTTCCAGGCAGGGAAGAACACTGAAGCTTTCTTT

size: .
V: TRBV30
D: TRBD2
J: TRBJ2-3
CDR3: CAWSYLLAGQILSTDTQYF
DNA: TGTGCCTGGAGTTACTTACTAGCGGGCCAGATACTCAGCACAGATACGCAGTATTTT

size: .
V: TRBV7-9
D: .
J: TRBJ1-2
CDR3: CASSLAQGWGYTF
DNA: TGTGCCAGCAGCTTAGCACAGGGTTGGGGCTACACCTTC

size: .
V: TRBV29-1
D: TRBD2
J: TRBJ2-1
CDR3: CSVEQREDNEQFF
DNA: TGCAGCGTTGAGCAGCGGGAGGACAATGAGCAGTTCTTC

size: .
V: TRBV7-3
D: TRBD2
J: TRBJ2-1
CDR3: CASSFKSGGLDNEQFF
DNA: TGTGCCAGCAGCTTCAAAAGCGGGGGCCTCGACAATGAGCAGTTCTTC

size: .
V: TRBV18
D: .
J: TRBJ2-7
CDR3: CASSPGDGYEQYF
DNA: TGTGCCAGCTCACCGGGCGACGGTTACGAGCAGTACTTC

size: .
V: TRBV19
D: .
J: TRBJ2-2
CDR3: CASAWGPNTGELFF
DNA: TGTGCCAGTGCGTGGGGGCCGAACACCGGGGAGCTGTTTTTT

size: few
V: TRBV28
D: TRBD2
J: TRBJ2-3
CDR3: CASSELAGRADTQYF
DNA: TGTGCCAGCAGTGAACTAGCGGGAAGGGCAGATACGCAGTATTTT

size: once
V: TRBV4-1
D: TRBD2
J: TRBJ2-3
CDR3: CASSQVPSGVTDTQYF
DNA: TGCGCCAGCAGCCAAGTGCCTAGCGGGGTAACAGATACGCAGTATTTT